These 27 T cell receptor beta chains came from one sample sequenced in a study of T-cell reconstitution after alpha-beta-depleted transplantation in children. Unique molecular identifiers tagged the TCRbeta library. TCRdb re-called the PCR reads through MiXCR, storing one row per CDR3 protein. The data show around 670,000 distinct CDR3 sequences, under 15% seen once. The material sequenced was PBMCs, taken before TCRalphabeta/CD19-depleted stem cell transplant. These receptors all stem from a girl aged 2 to 9 with congenital amegakaryocytic thrombocytopenia, due to receive a stem cell transplant.

This clonotype has at least ten counts. The V gene is TRBV30, the J gene TRBJ2-7, with 13 bases aligning to TRBD2. From germline, CDR1 is GTSNPN and CDR2 SVGIG (reference sequence). V lost 3 bases and J lost 7; bases outside the gene matches: 6. The CDR3 extends over 14 amino acids. For the CDR3, the DNA is TGTGCCTGGAGCGGACTAGCGGGAGCGGGTGAGCAGTACTTC. Amino acids: CAWSGLAGAGEQYF.

The table lists this clonotype with a few counts. This chain connects TRBV12-3 or TRBV12-4 to TRBJ2-5; 9 nucleotides match TRBD2. J was trimmed by 1 base and V by 0 bases; bases with no gene match: 6. CDR3 length equals 17 residues. The CDR3 loop reads CASSLARGGGSQETQYF. Here the CDR3 DNA reads TGTGCCAGCAGTTTAGCCCGCGGGGGGGGATCCCAAGAGACCCAGTACTTC.

The chain carries TRBV5-1 and TRBJ2-7; D is possibly TRBD2 (6 bases). The length of the CDR3 is 14 residues. V was cut by 2 bases and J by 2 bases, with 11 bases left in between. Germline CDR1 and CDR2: SGHRS and YFSETQ. The DNA of the CDR3 is TGCGCCAGCAGCTTTAGCGGCCCTACCTACGAGCAGTACTTC. Amino acids: CASSFSGPTYEQYF.

The CDR3 loop reads CASSPLSVNNEQFF. CDR3 DNA sequence: TGCGCCAGCAGTCCCCTAAGCGTCAACAATGAGCAGTTCTTC. The chain has TRBV5-1 and TRBJ2-1; no clear D. V lost 5 bases, J lost 5 bases, and 14 bases lay in between. Germline CDR1 reads SGHRS; CDR2 reads YFSETQ. CDR3 length: 14 residues.

This clonotype was detected ten times or more. The V and J genes are TRBV7-2 and TRBJ1-1, with TRBD1 matching over 11 bases. The germline CDR1 and CDR2 sequences are SGHTA and FQGNSA. The junction had 9 bases not matched to a gene; V was cut back by 7 bases and J by 5 bases. The CDR3 spans 15 residues. CDR3 sequence: CASTPGQGAFTEAFF. The CDR3 nucleotides are TGTGCCAGCACCCCAGGACAGGGGGCATTTACTGAAGCTTTCTTT.

This clonotype was detected a few times. The rearrangement uses TRBV20-1 and TRBJ2-4; 7 bases line up with TRBD1. Germline loops: CDR1 DFQATT, CDR2 SNEGSKA (reference sequence). With V trimmed by 5 bases and J by 7 bases, 8 bases remained unmatched. The CDR3 spans 13 residues. CDR3 residues: CSAFDTGVNIQYF. CDR3 nucleotides: TGCAGTGCTTTTGACACAGGGGTCAACATTCAGTACTTC.

Only a few counts were recorded for this clonotype. This chain uses TRBV12-3 or TRBV12-4 with TRBJ2-7; TRBD2 might be the D (6 bases). The CDR3 sequence is 14 residues long. V shed 4 bases and J shed 4 bases, with 14 bases lying between them. The DNA of the CDR3 is TGTGCCAGCAGTTCCCGGACTAAACCTTACGAGCAGTACTTC. Amino acid sequence: CASSSRTKPYEQYF.

This clonotype was detected ten times or more. V and J are TRBV5-1 and TRBJ2-7; D is possibly TRBD1 (8 bases). Germline loops: CDR1 SGHRS, CDR2 YFSETQ. The V end was cut by 0 bases, the J end by 4 bases, with 17 bases between. This CDR3 has 16 residues. The CDR3 DNA reads as TGCGCCAGCAGCTTGGAAAGACAGGGGAGGGCTTACGAGCAGTACTTC. Encoded protein: CASSLERQGRAYEQYF.

This clonotype was counted only a few times. This sequence joins TRBV12-3 or TRBV12-4 and TRBJ2-3; no clear D. V was trimmed by 6 bases and J by 4 bases, leaving 11 bases between them. This CDR3 is 13 amino acids long. The CDR3 here is CASRTPGSDTQYF. The CDR3 bases are TGTGCCAGCAGGACCCCCGGTTCAGATACGCAGTATTTT.

Details on this clonotype: The junction and the germline gene differ at one end; a read error may be behind it. The J gene is TRBJ1-2, the V gene TRBV19, with D maybe TRBD1 (5 bases). The CDR3 totals 13 residues. Germline CDR1 LNHDA, CDR2 SQIVND (reference sequence). The CDR3 bases are TGTGCCAGTAGTATCGGCAGGGTTGATGGCGACACCTTC. It encodes CASSIGRVDGDTF.

This clonotype was seen repeatedly, ten times or more. The V gene is TRBV5-1, the J gene TRBJ2-1; weak D call: TRBD2 (6 bases). This CDR3 has 14 amino acids. Germline CDR1 reads SGHRS; CDR2 reads YFSETQ. V was shortened by 4 bases and J by 10 bases, with 18 bases between the two germline ends. The CDR3 DNA reads TGCGCCAGCAGCCCTACTACTGGGCGGGACGAGCAGTTCTTC. Protein: CASSPTTGRDEQFF.

This clonotype came up a few times. The chain recombines TRBV30 with TRBJ2-1; no reliable D call. V was cut by 8 bases and J by 8 bases, with 10 bases left in between. Germline V gene data show CDR1 as GTSNPN and CDR2 as SVGIG (reference sequence). There are 10 residues in the CDR3. The CDR3 bases are TGTGCCCTGAGTTGGGATGAGCAGTTCTTC. This codes for CALSWDEQFF.

This chain connects TRBV20-1 to TRBJ2-7; the D call may be TRBD1 or TRBD2 (6 bases each). The CDR3 covers 14 residues. Trimming removed 6 bases from V and 2 bases from J, with 17 bases in between. Germline V gene data show CDR1 as DFQATT and CDR2 as SNEGSKA (reference sequence). The CDR3: CSALTSKGAYEQYF. The CDR3 DNA sequence: TGCAGTGCCCTGACTAGTAAGGGGGCCTACGAGCAGTACTTC.

In its sample, this clonotype was seen once. A read error may explain this, as a much larger clone is one base away. CDR3 amino acids: CASQQELDEQVF. The CDR3 DNA reads TGTGCCAGCCAACAGGAGCTCGATGAGCAGGTCTTC. V usage is TRBV9 and J usage is TRBJ2-1; D may be TRBD1 (5 bases). The CDR3 covers 12 residues. Germline V gene data show CDR1 as SGDLS and CDR2 as YYNGEE. Looking up the rest from reference TRBV9 and TRBJ2-1 gives the full variable domain: DSGVTQTPKHLITATGQRVTLRCSPRSGDLSVYWYQQSLDQGLQFLIQYYNGEERAKGNILERFSAQQFPDLHSELNLSSLELGDSALYFCASQQELDEQVFGPGTRLTVL.

Many counts were recorded for this clonotype. V usage is TRBV28 and J usage is TRBJ2-1, with 12 bases lining up with TRBD2. The CDR3 has 15 amino acids. J was trimmed by 7 bases and V by 3 bases; bases with no gene match: 4. The germline CDR1 and CDR2 sequences are MDHEN and SYDVKM. The CDR3 is CASSFGLAGGNEQFF. As DNA, the CDR3 is TGTGCCAGCAGTTTCGGTCTAGCGGGAGGGAATGAGCAGTTCTTC.

This chain uses TRBV20-1 with TRBJ2-2; D may match TRBD1 or TRBD2 (5 bases each). V was pared by 3 bases and J by 2 bases, with 10 bases between. Germline loops: CDR1 DFQATT, CDR2 SNEGSKA (reference sequence). The CDR3 contains 14 residues. The CDR3 spells CSASRDLNTGELFF. The CDR3 nucleotides are TGCAGTGCTAGCCGGGACCTAAACACCGGGGAGCTGTTTTTT.

The genes are TRBV5-5 and TRBJ2-5; 14 bases match TRBD2. The CDR3 is made up of 16 amino acids. The trim removed 4 bases at V and 5 bases at J, leaving 7 bases unmatched. Germline lookup yields CDR1 SGHKS and CDR2 YYEKEE (reference sequence). The CDR3 region is CASSPGLAGVLETQYF. In DNA form, the CDR3 reads TGTGCCAGCAGCCCGGGACTAGCGGGAGTGTTGGAGACCCAGTACTTC.

This clonotype has a count of ten or more. The chain employs TRBV12-3 or TRBV12-4 and TRBJ1-4; D perhaps matches TRBD1 (6 bases). The germline V and J ends were trimmed by 2 bases and 6 bases, with 10 bases remaining between them. CDR3 size: 14 residues. DNA of the CDR3: TGTGCCAGCAGTTTAAAGGGGGGTGATGAAAAACTGTTTTTT. Translating gives CASSLKGGDEKLFF.

The chain joins TRBV29-1 to TRBJ2-7; 7 nucleotides align to TRBD2. Germline assignment: CDR1 SQVTM and CDR2 ANQGSEA. The V segment lost 3 bases and the J segment 3 bases; nucleotides outside the gene matches: 8. The CDR3 contains 14 residues. In nucleotides, the CDR3 is TGCAGCGTTGATCCTTCGGGACTACACTACGAGCAGTACTTC. Its protein product is CSVDPSGLHYEQYF.

Comment on this clonotype: A clone one base away is much larger, so this may be a read error. The V call is TRBV29-1, the J call TRBJ2-1, with D perhaps being TRBD1 or TRBD2 (5 bases each). Per the germline V gene, CDR1 is SQVTM and CDR2 is ANQGSEA. The CDR3 is 13 amino acids. The CDR3 here is CNVGGTTYNEQFF. CDR3 in DNA: TGCAACGTTGGGGGAACTACCTACAATGAGCAGTTCTTC.

This clonotype was detected many times. The genes are TRBV27 and TRBJ2-1; 14 bases are shared with TRBD2. V dropped 6 bases and J dropped 7; count of bases not matched to a gene: 5. The germline gives CDR1 MNHEY, CDR2 SMNVEV (reference sequence). The CDR3 is 15 residues long. The DNA of the CDR3 is TGTGCCAGCAGGCCCGGGACTAGCGGGAGAAATGAGCAGTTCTTC. Protein sequence: CASRPGTSGRNEQFF.

Many counts were recorded for this clonotype. The chain joins TRBV20-1 to TRBJ2-2; 9 nucleotides line up with TRBD1. V shed 3 bases and J 6 bases; nucleotides not matched to a gene: 11. CDR3 size: 16 residues. Germline CDR1 reads DFQATT; CDR2 reads SNEGSKA (reference sequence). CDR3 residues: CSASTRDRAYSGELFF. CDR3 bases: TGCAGTGCTAGTACCCGGGACAGGGCATATTCCGGGGAGCTGTTTTTT.

The chain has TRBV20-1 and TRBJ1-1; no reliable D call. The CDR3 runs to 14 residues. V was shortened by 1 base and J by 2 bases, with 11 bases between the two germline ends. Germline loops: CDR1 DFQATT, CDR2 SNEGSKA (reference sequence). The CDR3 loop reads CSARVLSGNTEAFF. CDR3 sequence (DNA): TGCAGTGCTAGAGTGCTGTCCGGCAACACTGAAGCTTTCTTT.

This chain links TRBV4-1 with TRBJ1-2, with no clear D. With 1 base removed from V and 7 bases from J, the gap between germline ends came to 10 bases. The germline V gene encodes CDR1 MGHRA and CDR2 YSYEKL. The CDR3 length is 13 residues. In DNA form, the CDR3 reads TGCGCCAGCAGCCAAGGGAACGGGCTTGGCTACACCTTC. This translates into CASSQGNGLGYTF.

J is TRBJ2-3 and V is TRBV14, with D uncertain. Germline values: CDR1 SGHDN, CDR2 FVKESK. V was pared by 2 bases and J by 0 bases, with 12 bases between. The CDR3 is 16 amino acids. CDR3 sequence: CASSQIWISSTDTQYF. For the CDR3, the DNA is TGTGCCAGCAGCCAAATTTGGATCTCTAGCACAGATACGCAGTATTTT.

The sample holds a few counts of this clonotype. The genes are TRBV29-1 and TRBJ2-5, with a tentative D call TRBD2 (6 bases). The germline CDR1 and CDR2 sequences are SQVTM and ANQGSEA. V was clipped by 8 bases and J by 1 base, with 14 bases between them. The CDR3 extends over 13 amino acids. In DNA, the CDR3 is TGCAGCAACCGTATGGGGGGCCAAGAGACCCAGTACTTC. Protein product: CSNRMGGQETQYF.

This clonotype was observed a handful of times. V usage is TRBV12-3 or TRBV12-4 and J usage is TRBJ2-2, with D possibly matching TRBD2 (7 bases). V was cut by 7 bases and J by 4 bases, with 19 bases left in between. The CDR3 is 16 amino acids. CDR3 bases: TGTGCCAGCATCCGGAGGGGGGGCCTGACCACCGGGGAGCTGTTTTTT. Protein sequence: CASIRRGGLTTGELFF.